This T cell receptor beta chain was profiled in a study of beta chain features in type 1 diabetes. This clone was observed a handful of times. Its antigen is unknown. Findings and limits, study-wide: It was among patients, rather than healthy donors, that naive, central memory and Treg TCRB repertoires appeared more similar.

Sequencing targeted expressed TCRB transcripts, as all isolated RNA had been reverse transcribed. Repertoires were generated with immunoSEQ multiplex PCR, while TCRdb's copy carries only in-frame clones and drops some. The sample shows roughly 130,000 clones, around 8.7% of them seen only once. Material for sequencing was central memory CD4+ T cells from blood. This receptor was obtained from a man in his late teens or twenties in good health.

Here the CDR3 DNA reads TGTGCCAGCAGCGTAGAACTAGCTGGGGGGCAGTTCTTC. This sequence encodes CASSVELAGGQFF. The chain has TRBV9 and TRBJ2-1; TRBD2 might be the D (6 bases). V dropped 0 bases and J dropped 12 bases, with 13 bases sitting between them. The CDR3 sequence is 13 residues long. The germline CDR1 and CDR2 sequences are SGDLS and YYNGEE.